This TCR beta chain emerged from a study of beta chain features in type 1 diabetes. Study as a whole: When patients were set against healthy donors, age, gender and cell yields were similar.

Points on this clone: Its antigen is not known.

Investigators reverse transcribed all isolated RNA, so they sequenced expressed TCRB transcripts. TCRdb's copy holds only in-frame clones and misses some; the assay was immunoSEQ multiplex PCR. The sample holds about 410,000 clones, about 15% seen once. This CDR3 has 17 residues. V lost 8 bases, J lost 1 base, and 10 bases stayed unmatched. Germline values: CDR1 SGHAT, CDR2 FQNNGV. Averaging approximately 0.11 L, one heparinised blood draw came from each individual donor. Findings and caveats of the study: Cells that show high TCR expression could be over-represented by cDNA sequencing.

The receptor was isolated from a young man in good health. The rearrangement links TRBV11-2 to TRBJ2-3; 12 bases line up with TRBD2. What was sequenced was naive CD4+ T cells from blood. The CDR3 reads CASSSSGGAPGTDTQYF. The CDR3 DNA reads TGTGCCAGCTCTTCTAGCGGGGGGGCCCCGGGCACAGATACGCAGTATTTT.